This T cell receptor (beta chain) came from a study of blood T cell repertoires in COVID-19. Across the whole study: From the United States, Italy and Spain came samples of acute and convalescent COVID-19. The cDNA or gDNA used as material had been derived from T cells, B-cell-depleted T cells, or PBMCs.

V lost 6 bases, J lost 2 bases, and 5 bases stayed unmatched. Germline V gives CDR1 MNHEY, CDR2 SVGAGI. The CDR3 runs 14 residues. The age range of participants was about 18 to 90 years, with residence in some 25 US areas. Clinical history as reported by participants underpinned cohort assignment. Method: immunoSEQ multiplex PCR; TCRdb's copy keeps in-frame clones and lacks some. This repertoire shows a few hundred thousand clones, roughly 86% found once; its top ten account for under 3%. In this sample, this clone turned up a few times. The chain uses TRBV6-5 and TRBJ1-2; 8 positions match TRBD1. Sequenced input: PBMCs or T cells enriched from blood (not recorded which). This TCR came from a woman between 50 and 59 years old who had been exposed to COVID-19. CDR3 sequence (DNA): TGTGCCAGCAGCGCCCGGACAGGGAACTATGGCTACACCTTC. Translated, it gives CASSARTGNYGYTF.